Only one count was recorded for the clone carrying this T cell receptor beta chain. No antigen is known for it. These data are taken from a study of metastatic and nonmetastatic thyroid tumors. Overall study context: For malignant and benign thyroid patients, tumor or nodule tissue and blood were the sources whose repertoires were compared.

Ahead of thyroid surgery, no patient had received treatment of any kind. Regarding the study as a whole: The study reportedly found significantly higher TCR beta diversity in malignant thyroid tumors than benign nodules, in blood and tumor.

As originally analysed: The study built a papillary thyroid cancer distant-metastasis classifier from CDR3 differences across clinicopathological groups. TCRdb re-called the PCR reads via MiXCR. The V and J calls and clone size come from TCRdb's table, not from the authors' own analysis. This sample has 34,000 or so clones, with about 16% found just once. CDR3 size: 13 residues. CDR1 is SGHVS and CDR2 is FNYEAQ in the germline V gene. The germline V and J ends were trimmed by 3 bases and 3 bases, with 9 bases remaining between them. The receptor was isolated from a female donor with papillary thyroid cancer or a benign thyroid nodule (not recorded which). Some clones in this sample may be carry-over from other donors' samples. V usage is TRBV7-6 and J usage is TRBJ2-7; perhaps TRBD2 as D (5 bases). Material for sequencing was blood. The CDR3 loop is CASSFEDFYEQYF. CDR3 nucleotide sequence: TGTGCCAGCAGCTTCGAGGACTTCTACGAGCAGTACTTC.